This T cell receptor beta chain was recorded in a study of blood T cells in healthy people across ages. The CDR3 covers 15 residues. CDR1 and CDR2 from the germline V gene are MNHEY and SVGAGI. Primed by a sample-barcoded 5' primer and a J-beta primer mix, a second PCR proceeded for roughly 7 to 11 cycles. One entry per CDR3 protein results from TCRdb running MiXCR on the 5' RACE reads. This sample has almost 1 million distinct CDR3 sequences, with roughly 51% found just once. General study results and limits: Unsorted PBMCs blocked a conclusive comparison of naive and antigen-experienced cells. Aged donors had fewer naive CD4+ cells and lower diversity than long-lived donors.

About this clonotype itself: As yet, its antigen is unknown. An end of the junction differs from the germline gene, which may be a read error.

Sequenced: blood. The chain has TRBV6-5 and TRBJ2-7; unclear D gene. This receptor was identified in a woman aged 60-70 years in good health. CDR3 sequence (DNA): TGTGCCAGCAGTTACTCGATGGGGTGTCAATACGAGCAGTGCTTC. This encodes CASSYSMGCQYEQCF.